These 22 T cell receptor beta chains were all obtained from the same sample, sequenced in a study of blood T cell repertoires in COVID-19. Assay: immunoSEQ multiplex PCR; the TCRdb copy retains only in-frame clones and omits some. The sample yields 100,000 or so clones, 80% seen once. Material for sequencing was peripheral blood. The receptors come from a human donor in a cohort sampled during active COVID-19.

The rearrangement uses TRBV29-1 and TRBJ2-7, with D perhaps matching TRBD2 (5 bases). From germline, CDR1 is SQVTM and CDR2 ANQGSEA. V lost 6 bases and J 3 bases, leaving 9 bases between the germline ends. This CDR3 has 11 residues. The CDR3 loop is CSVLTSYEQYF. DNA for the CDR3: TGCAGCGTCCTAACTAGCTACGAGCAGTACTTC.

The chain uses TRBV12-3 or TRBV12-4 and TRBJ1-2; no reliable D call. The CDR3 consists of 12 residues. Trimming removed 6 bases from V and 7 bases from J, with 12 bases in between. The CDR3 bases are TGTGCCAGCAGCCTCCCGGGAGGTGGCTACACCTTC. Its protein product is CASSLPGGGYTF.

This clone turned up a few times. The rearrangement joins TRBV27 to TRBJ1-1; 9 positions match TRBD1. CDR3 length: 14 residues. CDR1 and CDR2 from the germline V gene are MNHEY and SMNVEV (reference sequence). V was clipped by 8 bases and J by 0 bases; unmatched bases: 4. CDR3 coding DNA: TGTGCCAGCCGGACAGGGGCCCTGAACACTGAAGCTTTCTTT. Residues: CASRTGALNTEAFF.

The chain uses TRBV28 and TRBJ1-3; D may be TRBD1 (6 bases). Trimming took 5 bases from V and 3 from J, leaving 11 bases between them. CDR1 and CDR2 from the germline V gene are MDHEN and SYDVKM. CDR3 length equals 14 residues. CDR3 residues: CASSVRGYGNTIYF. DNA for the CDR3: TGTGCCAGCAGTGTCAGGGGTTATGGAAACACCATATATTTT.

The chain uses TRBV7-9 and TRBJ1-4, with no clear D. Germline V gives CDR1 SEHNR, CDR2 FQNEAQ (reference sequence). This CDR3 spans 13 amino acids. Trimming pared 6 bases from V and 10 bases from J, leaving 15 bases between. This CDR3 reads CASRWRSEGKLFF. CDR3 coding DNA: TGTGCCAGCAGGTGGCGGTCTGAGGGAAAACTGTTTTTT.

This clone was counted a single time. The chain joins TRBV6-5 to TRBJ2-7; 10 bases align to TRBD2. Germline V gives CDR1 MNHEY, CDR2 SVGAGI. The CDR3 has 16 amino acids. J was trimmed by 5 bases and V by 0 bases; bases with no gene match: 7. The CDR3 spells CASSYSQASGSHEQYF. As DNA, the CDR3 is TGTGCCAGCAGTTACTCGCAGGCTAGCGGGAGCCACGAGCAGTACTTC.

V gene TRBV5-1 combines with J gene TRBJ1-2, with D perhaps TRBD1 (5 bases). V dropped 4 bases and J dropped 0 bases, with 13 bases sitting between them. The CDR3 has 15 residues. The germline CDR1 and CDR2 sequences are SGHRS and YFSETQ. CDR3 nucleotides: TGCGCCAGCAGCCCGCAGGGTACCCCTAACTATGGCTACACCTTC. This gives the protein CASSPQGTPNYGYTF.

This clone was detected once. The rearrangement links TRBV20-1 to TRBJ2-7; 9 bases match TRBD1. Looked up from germline, CDR1 is DFQATT and CDR2 is SNEGSKA (reference sequence). The J segment lost 6 bases and the V segment lost 3 bases, leaving 9 bases of the junction unmatched. CDR3 length: 14 amino acids. The CDR3 loop reads CSASSGTGSTEQYF. DNA of the CDR3: TGCAGTGCTAGTTCCGGGACAGGGTCGACCGAGCAGTACTTC.

V is TRBV24-1 and J is TRBJ2-4; possible D gene TRBD2, 6 bases. Trimming pared 7 bases from V and 3 bases from J, leaving 18 bases between. This CDR3 region has 16 residues. From germline, CDR1 is KGHDR and CDR2 SFDVKD. DNA of the CDR3: TGTGCCACCAGGCGGGGATCGGGGCGGGACAAAAACATTCAGTACTTC. Protein sequence: CATRRGSGRDKNIQYF.

The chain uses TRBV6-5 and TRBJ1-2; 8 bases agree with TRBD1. V shed 6 bases and J 4 bases; nucleotides not matched to a gene: 7. Germline CDR1 MNHEY, CDR2 SVGAGI. This CDR3 region has 14 residues. The chain's CDR3 is CASRRQGLSYGYTF. The CDR3 DNA is TGTGCCAGCAGACGACAGGGGTTGAGCTATGGCTACACCTTC.

The chain recombines TRBV30 with TRBJ1-4; 7 nucleotides align to TRBD1. The CDR3 extends over 13 amino acids. Trimming cost V 8 bases and J 4 bases; bases outside gene matches: 7. Germline-derived CDR1 and CDR2 are GTSNPN and SVGIG (reference sequence). CDR3 region: CAASRDSNEKLFF. In DNA, the CDR3 is TGTGCCGCCTCCCGGGACAGTAATGAAAAACTGTTTTTT.

The chain carries TRBV6-5 and TRBJ1-6; D ambiguous. Trimming shortened V by 8 bases and J by 7 bases, and 12 bases separated the two germline ends. The CDR3 has 13 residues. Germline V CDR1 and CDR2: MNHEY, SVGAGI. The CDR3 sequence is CASSISGNSPLHF. The DNA of the CDR3 is TGTGCCAGCTCCATCTCGGGGAATTCACCCCTCCACTTT.

The chain joins TRBV18 to TRBJ1-3; TRBD1 matches 10 bases. The CDR3 loop spans 15 amino acids. Trimming removed 2 bases from V and 2 bases from J; junction bases left unmatched: 0. CDR1 and CDR2 from the germline V gene are KGHSH and LQKENI. As DNA, the CDR3 is TGTGCCAGCTCACCAGACAGGGGGCCTGGAAACACCATATATTTT. The encoded protein is CASSPDRGPGNTIYF. Drawing the rest from reference TRBV18 and TRBJ1-3, the complete variable domain is NAGVMQNPRHLVRRRGQEARLRCSPMKGHSHVYWYRQLPEEGLKFMVYLQKENIIDESGMPKERFSAEFPKEGPSILRIQQVVRGDSAAYFCASSPDRGPGNTIYFGEGSWLTVV.

In this sample, this clone turned up a few times. The chain uses TRBV6-6 and TRBJ1-6; TRBD1 matches 7 bases. The J segment lost 4 bases and the V segment lost 5 bases, leaving 11 bases of the junction unmatched. The germline CDR1 and CDR2 sequences are MNHNY and SVGAGI (reference sequence). This CDR3 contains 17 residues. The CDR3 sequence: CASSPSRGNQYNSPLHF. The CDR3, as DNA: TGTGCCAGCAGTCCGTCCAGGGGGAATCAATATAATTCACCCCTCCACTTT.

The gene calls are TRBV6-5 and TRBJ1-3; a weak D match, TRBD1 (5 bases). The CDR3 length is 14 residues. Germline V lookup: CDR1 MNHEY, CDR2 SVGAGI. V was pared by 7 bases and J by 0 bases, with 10 bases between. CDR3 sequence reads: CASKLGVSGNTIYF. The DNA for the CDR3 is TGTGCCAGCAAATTAGGGGTCTCTGGAAACACCATATATTTT.

CDR3 nucleotide sequence: TGTGCCAGCAGTCCGACACGACAGGGGGCGGGTGAGCAGTACTTC. Translated, it gives CASSPTRQGAGEQYF. This chain links TRBV27 with TRBJ2-7, with 10 bases identical to TRBD1. CDR3 length: 15 residues. Per the germline V gene, CDR1 is MNHEY and CDR2 is SMNVEV (reference sequence). V shed 5 bases and J 7 bases; nucleotides not matched to a gene: 11.

This clone was detected once. The rearrangement uses TRBV7-9 and TRBJ2-5, with 13 positions matching TRBD2. V gave up 5 bases and J gave up 5 bases; unmatched junction bases: 2. CDR1 is SEHNR and CDR2 is FQNEAQ in the germline V gene (reference sequence). This CDR3 is 14 amino acids long. The CDR3 loop reads CASSLGLAGETQYF. The CDR3 region has the DNA TGTGCCAGCAGCCTGGGACTAGCGGGGGAGACCCAGTACTTC.

The gene calls are TRBV30 and TRBJ2-5; D may be TRBD2 (7 bases). Germline CDR1 reads GTSNPN; CDR2 reads SVGIG (reference sequence). The CDR3 has 13 residues. V was pared by 7 bases and J by 3 bases, with 15 bases between. In DNA, the CDR3 is TGTGCCTATGGGGGGCGGGGGAAAGAGACCCAGTACTTC. Protein sequence: CAYGGRGKETQYF. Together with reference TRBV30 and TRBJ2-5, the CDR3 gives the full variable domain: SQTIHQWPATLVQPVGSPLSLECTVEGTSNPNLYWYRQAAGRGLQLLFYSVGIGQISSEVPQNLSASRPQDRQFILSSKKLLLSDSGFYLCAYGGRGKETQYFGPGTRLLVL.

This chain joins TRBV15 and TRBJ1-2; no clear D. The CDR3 sequence is 14 residues long. Trimming cost V 0 bases and J 8 bases, with 13 bases left between them. Looked up from germline, CDR1 is LNHNV and CDR2 is YYDKDF (reference sequence). This chain's CDR3 is CATSRDFPPRGYTF. Written as DNA, the CDR3 is TGTGCCACCAGCAGAGATTTCCCTCCGCGCGGCTACACCTTC.

V is TRBV29-1 and J is TRBJ1-5; 8 bases map to TRBD1. The CDR3 length is 14 residues. J was trimmed by 7 bases and V by 0 bases; bases with no gene match: 5. The germline gives CDR1 SQVTM, CDR2 ANQGSEA. The CDR3 sequence: CSVEDLDRGQPQHF. For the CDR3, the DNA is TGCAGCGTTGAAGACCTTGACAGGGGACAGCCCCAGCATTTT. Based on the CDR3 plus reference TRBV29-1 and TRBJ1-5, the full variable domain is SAVISQKPSRDICQRGTSLTIQCQVDSQVTMMFWYRQQPGQSLTLIATANQGSEATYESGFVIDKFPISRPNLTFSTLTVSNMSPEDSSIYLCSVEDLDRGQPQHFGDGTRLSIL.

The chain has TRBV28 and TRBJ1-1; 8 nucleotides align to TRBD1. V lost 5 bases to trimming and J lost 11 bases; unmatched junction nucleotides: 7. CDR3 length equals 12 residues. In germline, CDR1 is MDHEN, CDR2 SYDVKM. In nucleotides, the CDR3 is TGTGCCAGCAGTAGTCAGGGGGCTCGGGCTTTCTTT. Translating gives CASSSQGARAFF.

This clone came up a few times. The chain's CDR3 is CASSQDPGGSVRYEQYF. The CDR3 DNA is TGCGCCAGCAGCCAAGACCCGGGAGGATCGGTACGCTACGAGCAGTACTTC. V and J are TRBV4-1 and TRBJ2-7; 7 bases line up with TRBD2. This CDR3 is built from 17 residues. Germline CDR1 MGHRA, CDR2 YSYEKL. Unmatched junction bases numbered 11, after V lost 0 bases and J lost 3 bases.